The 10 T cell receptor beta chains reported below all come from one sample, sequenced in a study of blood T cell repertoires in COVID-19. Profiling relied on immunoSEQ multiplex PCR, and the TCRdb table lists in-frame clones only, not all of them. The sample has some 110,000 clones; 70% to 75% are singletons. Sequencing was done on a sample of peripheral blood. Receptor source: a human donor with acute or convalescent COVID-19. The donor label of this sample is uncertain.

This chain joins TRBV28 and TRBJ1-1; D ambiguous. Trimming left V 1 base short and J 1 base short, with 7 bases between. The CDR3 extends over 14 amino acids. Per the germline V gene, CDR1 is MDHEN and CDR2 is SYDVKM. The CDR3 DNA reads TGTGCCAGCAGTTTATTAGCCGGGAACACTGAAGCTTTCTTT. Residues: CASSLLAGNTEAFF.

The V call is TRBV19, the J call TRBJ2-1; D not certain. Germline assignment: CDR1 LNHDA and CDR2 SQIVND (reference sequence). This CDR3 contains 15 residues. V lost 3 bases, J lost 12 bases, and 21 bases lay in between. CDR3 DNA: TGTGCCAGTAGTATCGACGGGTTTGTAGTAGCTGTGCAGTTCTTC. Translated: CASSIDGFVVAVQFF. Together with reference TRBV19 and TRBJ2-1, the CDR3 gives the full variable domain: DGGITQSPKYLFRKEGQNVTLSCEQNLNHDAMYWYRQDPGQGLRLIYYSQIVNDFQKGDIAEGYSVSREKKESFPLTVTSAQKNPTAFYLCASSIDGFVVAVQFFGPGTRLTVL.

This clone was seen a single time. The chain recombines TRBV27 with TRBJ2-1; 9 bases agree with TRBD2. Germline V gene sequence: CDR1 MNHEY, CDR2 SMNVEV (reference sequence). This CDR3 has 14 residues. The J segment lost 9 bases and the V segment lost 8 bases, leaving 11 bases of the junction unmatched. The CDR3 loop is CASSRGGQGVEQFF. CDR3 DNA sequence: TGTGCCAGCTCGCGGGGGGGCCAAGGTGTTGAGCAGTTCTTC.

This chain uses TRBV19 with TRBJ1-5; D might be TRBD1 (5 bases). CDR3 length equals 15 residues. V was clipped by 5 bases and J by 2 bases, with 13 bases between them. Germline CDR1 is LNHDA and CDR2 is SQIVND (reference sequence). This chain's CDR3 is CASSAPGARNQPQHF. CDR3 nucleotide sequence: TGTGCCAGTAGTGCGCCTGGGGCGCGCAATCAGCCCCAGCATTTT.

The chain employs TRBV18 and TRBJ2-2; 10 bases fit TRBD1. The germline gives CDR1 KGHSH, CDR2 LQKENI. Germline trimming cut 6 bases from V and 3 bases from J; bases unmatched to any gene: 4. This CDR3 spans 15 amino acids. The CDR3 sequence: CASSSGTGDTGELFF. CDR3 sequence (DNA): TGTGCCAGCTCGTCCGGGACAGGGGACACCGGGGAGCTGTTTTTT. The whole variable domain, remainder taken from reference TRBV18 and TRBJ2-2, is NAGVMQNPRHLVRRRGQEARLRCSPMKGHSHVYWYRQLPEEGLKFMVYLQKENIIDESGMPKERFSAEFPKEGPSILRIQQVVRGDSAAYFCASSSGTGDTGELFFGEGSRLTVL.

The chain carries TRBV5-4 and TRBJ1-6, with D uncertain. The CDR3 spans 16 residues. V was pared by 2 bases and J by 0 bases, with 9 bases between. Germline loops: CDR1 SGHNT, CDR2 YYREEE (reference sequence). In nucleotides, the CDR3 is TGTGCCAGCAGCTTTTGGCCCCGCTCCTATAATTCACCCCTCCACTTT. Translating gives CASSFWPRSYNSPLHF.

This chain connects TRBV19 to TRBJ1-4; D not certain. The CDR3 has 13 amino acids. Germline loops: CDR1 LNHDA, CDR2 SQIVND (reference sequence). V shed 7 bases and J shed 3 bases, with 9 bases lying between them. The CDR3 reads CASIAAANEKLFF. The CDR3 DNA is TGTGCCAGTATAGCAGCGGCTAATGAAAAACTGTTTTTT.

The chain recombines TRBV2 with TRBJ2-1; D gene ambiguous. The CDR3 spans 12 residues. V was pared by 3 bases and J by 3 bases, with 3 bases between. Germline values: CDR1 SNHLY, CDR2 FYNNEI. The CDR3 region has the DNA TGTGCCAGCAGTGACGGCTACAATGAGCAGTTCTTC. Its protein is CASSDGYNEQFF.

This clone was counted a few times. V is TRBV11-2 and J is TRBJ2-4, with 7 bases that match TRBD2. V was pared by 2 bases and J by 6 bases, with 13 bases of the junction left unmatched. The CDR3 is 17 residues long. Germline V gives CDR1 SGHAT, CDR2 FQNNGV. CDR3 amino acids: CASSLRVLSGGGNIQYF. Written as DNA, the CDR3 is TGTGCCAGCAGCTTACGAGTTTTAAGTGGCGGGGGAAACATTCAGTACTTC.

This clone appeared a few times. The chain carries TRBV19 and TRBJ1-2; TRBD1 matches 7 bases. The junction had 8 bases not matched to a gene; V was cut back by 6 bases and J by 4 bases. The germline gives CDR1 LNHDA, CDR2 SQIVND (reference sequence). The CDR3 has 14 amino acids. This CDR3 reads CASSSRDRLYGYTF. The DNA of the CDR3 is TGTGCCAGTAGCTCGCGGGACAGACTCTATGGCTACACCTTC.